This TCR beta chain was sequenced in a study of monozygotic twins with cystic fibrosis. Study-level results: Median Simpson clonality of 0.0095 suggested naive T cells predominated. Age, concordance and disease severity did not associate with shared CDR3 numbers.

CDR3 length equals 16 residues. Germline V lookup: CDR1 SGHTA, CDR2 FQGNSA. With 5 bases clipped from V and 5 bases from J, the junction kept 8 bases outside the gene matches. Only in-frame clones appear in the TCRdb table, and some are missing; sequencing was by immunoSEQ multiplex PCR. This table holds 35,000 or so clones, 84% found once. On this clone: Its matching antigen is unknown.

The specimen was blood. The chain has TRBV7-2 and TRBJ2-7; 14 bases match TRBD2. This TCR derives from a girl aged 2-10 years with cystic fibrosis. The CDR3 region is CASSPEGTSGGDEQYF. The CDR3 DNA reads TGTGCCAGCAGCCCCGAAGGGACTAGCGGGGGAGACGAGCAGTACTTC.